The T cell receptor (beta chain) under discussion was sequenced for a study of blood T cells in healthy people across ages. Donors were healthy Caucasian individuals from Russia aged about 6 to 90. Isolation of PBMCs gave at least 7 million cells per sample. A sample-barcoded 5' primer and a J-beta primer mix were used in a second PCR of roughly 6 to 11 cycles. Each cDNA was tagged by a template-switch adaptor containing 12 random nucleotides. Each sample provided no less than 2.5 million CDR3-containing paired-end reads. TCRdb called the 5' RACE reads again in MiXCR, with one record for every CDR3 protein. The data contain approximately 810,000 distinct CDR3 sequences, roughly 40% of them singletons. The V end lost 2 bases, the J end lost 6 bases, and 12 bases lay between the germline ends. CDR3 size: 14 residues. Germline V gene sequence: CDR1 KGHSH, CDR2 LQKENI.

The chain recombines TRBV18 with TRBJ2-3, with no clear D. The clonotype comes from a young man in good health. Sequencing used blood. The CDR3 region is CASSPAEPGDTQYF. The CDR3 DNA reads as TGTGCCAGCTCACCAGCGGAGCCCGGGGATACGCAGTATTTT.